Reported below is one T cell receptor (beta chain). Profiling relied on immunoSEQ multiplex PCR, and the TCRdb table lists in-frame clones only, not all of them. The data hold tens of thousands of clones, with 75% to 90% observed a single time. These data come from a study of sequential checkpoint blockade in melanoma. The germline V gene has CDR1 MGHDK and CDR2 SYGVNS. Losses at the gene ends were 1 base for V and 8 bases for J; bases not matched to a gene: 7. This CDR3 comprises 15 residues. Described treatment: randomized to nivolumab then ipilimumab (arm A) or the reverse (arm B). The sequence came from a human donor with melanoma. The specimen was CD8+ T cells sorted from blood (inferred from file names), collected from a patient given nivolumab and ipilimumab in sequence. The V and J genes are TRBV25-1 and TRBJ1-2, with 10 bases identical to TRBD1. CDR3 nucleotide sequence: TGTGCCAGCAGTGAATCAGGGACAGGGGCAGAGGGCTACACCTTC. Its protein product is CASSESGTGAEGYTF.